Listed below are T cell receptor beta chains from one sample, sequenced in a study of blood T cell repertoires in COVID-19. Measured with immunoSEQ multiplex PCR; TCRdb has only the in-frame clones, and not every one. The sample holds 200,000 to 300,000 clones, approximately 89% seen once. Source material: PBMCs or T cells enriched from blood (not recorded which). The receptors were gathered from a woman aged 40 to 50 with acute COVID-19. CDR3s include the opening cysteine and the closing phenylalanine or tryptophan. The D gene is left open where the match is weak. Expanded clones are given a class, and other clones once, few, many or no size at all.

abundance: few
v_gene: TRBV4-3
j_gene: TRBJ1-6
d_gene: .
CDR3aa: CASSQAPVSSPLHF

abundance: once
v_gene: TRBV5-1
j_gene: TRBJ2-3
d_gene: .
CDR3aa: CASSPLQVGPDTQYF

abundance: .
v_gene: TRBV28
j_gene: TRBJ1-1
d_gene: TRBD1
CDR3aa: CASREGTGGGTEAFF

abundance: .
v_gene: TRBV25-1
j_gene: TRBJ1-2
d_gene: .
CDR3aa: CASSASRPTGGHGYTF

abundance: .
v_gene: TRBV15
j_gene: TRBJ1-2
d_gene: .
CDR3aa: CATSRVQDGYTF

abundance: .
v_gene: TRBV7-9
j_gene: TRBJ2-6
d_gene: TRBD1
CDR3aa: CASSLTGAGGANVLTF

abundance: .
v_gene: TRBV2
j_gene: TRBJ2-1
d_gene: TRBD2
CDR3aa: CAIRSGADSSYNEQFF

abundance: .
v_gene: TRBV11-2
j_gene: TRBJ2-5
d_gene: TRBD2
CDR3aa: CASSLTSGSQETQYF

abundance: .
v_gene: TRBV6-5
j_gene: TRBJ1-6
d_gene: .
CDR3aa: CASRARGVSPLHF

abundance: .
v_gene: TRBV29-1
j_gene: TRBJ2-5
d_gene: TRBD2
CDR3aa: CSVGLAGGQETQYF

abundance: .
v_gene: TRBV27
j_gene: TRBJ1-5
d_gene: TRBD1
CDR3aa: CASSSRQGGQPQHF

abundance: .
v_gene: TRBV4-1
j_gene: TRBJ1-4
d_gene: .
CDR3aa: CASSQELRPVSGEKLFF

abundance: once
v_gene: TRBV2
j_gene: TRBJ1-1
d_gene: TRBD1
CDR3aa: CASGQGITEAFF

abundance: .
v_gene: TRBV9
j_gene: TRBJ1-2
d_gene: TRBD1
CDR3aa: CASSPGVGTGFRDFNGYTF

abundance: .
v_gene: TRBV27
j_gene: TRBJ2-3
d_gene: TRBD2
CDR3aa: CASGDYPDTQYF

abundance: .
v_gene: TRBV2
j_gene: TRBJ1-6
d_gene: .
CDR3aa: CASSATVNSPLHF

abundance: .
v_gene: TRBV7-2
j_gene: TRBJ1-2
d_gene: .
CDR3aa: CASSSRGGGSYGYTF

abundance: .
v_gene: TRBV2
j_gene: TRBJ1-4
d_gene: TRBD1
CDR3aa: CASRGQGAGEKLFF

abundance: .
v_gene: TRBV10-2
j_gene: TRBJ2-3
d_gene: .
CDR3aa: CASSPVEEGATDTQYF

abundance: few
v_gene: TRBV5-1
j_gene: TRBJ1-6
d_gene: TRBD1
CDR3aa: CASSGQGGYNSPLHF

abundance: .
v_gene: TRBV15
j_gene: TRBJ2-7
d_gene: TRBD2
CDR3aa: CATSRGGTYEQYF

abundance: .
v_gene: TRBV2
j_gene: TRBJ1-1
d_gene: .
CDR3aa: CASKAQGNTEAFF

abundance: .
v_gene: TRBV29-1
j_gene: TRBJ2-3
d_gene: TRBD1
CDR3aa: CSVERQGSDTQYF

abundance: .
v_gene: TRBV10-2
j_gene: TRBJ2-5
d_gene: .
CDR3aa: CASSATRTAGETQYF

abundance: .
v_gene: TRBV4-3
j_gene: TRBJ1-6
d_gene: .
CDR3aa: CASSQDSRVDSPLHF